The clone carrying this TCR beta chain occurred many times. The target antigen is unknown. The data were obtained in a study of T cells in Graves' hyperthyroidism and ophthalmopathy. Enrolled ophthalmopathy patients presented with a Clinical Activity Score of at least 3, a NOSPECS grade of at least 4, and disease duration under 3 months. The PBMCs were taken from under 12 ml of fresh peripheral blood. Study-wide results and caveats: Blood also held most thyroid clonotypes expanded beyond 0.001. A model built on 13 V-J features separated ophthalmopathy from stable hyperthyroidism.

The germline CDR1 and CDR2 sequences are MNHEY and SVGEGT. Trimming shortened V by 6 bases and J by 3 bases, and 9 bases separated the two germline ends. This CDR3 spans 12 amino acids. The investigators amplified TCR beta CDR3 regions from RNA transcripts. First-round RT-PCR targeting the TCR CDR3 was performed with the HTBI primer set. Using its own MiXCR run on the multiplex PCR reads, TCRdb lists one record per CDR3 protein. The profile shows approximately 610,000 distinct CDR3 sequences, over 12% of them singletons. Sequencing was performed on blood. The J gene is TRBJ2-7, the V gene TRBV6-2 or TRBV6-3; maybe TRBD1 (6 bases). This sequence originates from a woman aged 35 to 49 with Graves' ophthalmopathy. CDR3 bases: TGTGCCAGCAGAAGACAGGACTACGAGCAGTACTTC. Translating gives CASRRQDYEQYF.